This note documents a single T cell receptor beta chain sequence. This clone was picked up one time. What this receptor recognizes is not known. Base quality data are lacking; no much larger clone is found one base away. These data belong to a study of blood T cell repertoires in COVID-19 (TCRdb year 2020). Study-level background: Collaborator samples came from the United States, Italy and Spain and covered acute and convalescent phases of COVID-19. The material from the prospective study consisted of cDNA or gDNA derived from T cells, B-cell-depleted T cells, or PBMCs. Deeply sampled blood TCRbeta repertoires from subjects exposed to, actively infected with, or recovered from COVID-19 were included in the dataset. The repertoires were released in a freely available public database meant as a resource for research on the immune response to SARS-CoV-2. The samples were drawn from two sources: the first 160 participants of the ongoing ImmuneRACE study, and over 950 subjects contributed by 6 global collaborators. The sample metadata nearly always contained a de-identified subject ID, COVID-19 status, age in years and sex. Where available, HLA class I and class II types were taken from metadata supplied by the sample provider and were not determined by assay-based typing.

V drops 6 bases and J drops 7 bases, leaving 13 bases in between. The CDR1 and CDR2 encoded by the germline V gene are MNHEY and SVGAGI. There are 14 amino acids in the CDR3, from cysteine to phenylalanine inclusive. The CDR3 DNA has 42 bases and is translated from base 1. Each collaborating institution followed its own protocols to collect whole blood in K2EDTA tubes. For TCRbeta analysis, collaborators shipped samples as frozen whole blood, isolated PBMCs, or DNA extracted from either of those sample types. The paper's findings and limits, for the study overall: The amount of clinical and demographic metadata varied by source and participant and was provided uncurated.

TCRbeta CDR3 regions were amplified from genomic DNA by means of the immunoSEQ Assay, a bias-controlled multiplex PCR. In the source study's methods: Within the assay, amplification of reference gene primers was used to estimate how many nucleated cells each sample contained. To quantify the absolute abundance of each unique TCRbeta CDR3 rearrangement, sequence reads were collapsed and filtered. For each sample, productive Simpson clonality was calculated by taking the square root of Simpson's diversity index across productive rearrangements. TCRdb holds this immuneACCESS table with in-frame rearrangements only. Some clones are missing; in checked studies, unresolved V genes explain under half, and the rest has no known cause. V, J and clone size were drawn from that table, and D and trimming were deduced from the DNA. The sample records around 70,000 clones, roughly 89% of which are singletons. Under 10% of the sample comes from the top ten.

The sample consisted of peripheral blood. This chain is built from TRBV6-5 and TRBJ1-6, and TRBD1 may be the D gene, going by 5 matching bases. This receptor was taken from an elderly man with acute or convalescent COVID-19. The bases are TGTGCCAGCAGCCCCAGGGAATACAATTCACCCCTCCACTTT. It translates to CASSPREYNSPLHF.